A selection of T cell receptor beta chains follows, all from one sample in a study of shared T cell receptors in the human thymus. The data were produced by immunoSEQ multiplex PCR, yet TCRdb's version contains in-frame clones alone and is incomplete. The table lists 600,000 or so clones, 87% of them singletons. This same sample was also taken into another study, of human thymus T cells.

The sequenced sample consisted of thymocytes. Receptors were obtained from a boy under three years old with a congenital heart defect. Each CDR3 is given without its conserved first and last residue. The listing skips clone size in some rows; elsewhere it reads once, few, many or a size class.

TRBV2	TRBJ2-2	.	ASFPRAGELF
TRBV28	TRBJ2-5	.	ASSPIRTGSETQY
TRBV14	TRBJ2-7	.	ASSSRWVVDEQY
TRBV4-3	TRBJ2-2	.	ASSQGFVGELF
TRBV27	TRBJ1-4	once	ASRKDRGLRDEKLF
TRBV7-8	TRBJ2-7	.	ASSLDRGYEQY
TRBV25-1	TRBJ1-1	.	ASSEPPGQGPTEAF
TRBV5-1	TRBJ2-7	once	ASSSNREGGYEQY
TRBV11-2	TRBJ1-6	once	ASSLGTAEAYSPLH
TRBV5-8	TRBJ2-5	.	ASSSWGRETQY
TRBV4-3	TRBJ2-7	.	ASSQVTGSYEQY
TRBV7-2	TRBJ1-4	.	ASSVPGHGLNTNEKLF
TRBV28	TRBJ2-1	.	ASSLCTARDEQF
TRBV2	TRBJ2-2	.	ASRSTPGLAGLTGELF
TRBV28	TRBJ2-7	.	ASSQFAREQY
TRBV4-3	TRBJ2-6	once	ASSRLRGEDRSGANVLT
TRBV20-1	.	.	GTVGYEQY
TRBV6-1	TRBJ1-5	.	ASRYRVNGNQPQH
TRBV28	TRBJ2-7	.	ASSTWTSGYEQY
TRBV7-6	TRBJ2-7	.	ASSWGTGTPTYEQY
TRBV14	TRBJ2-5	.	ASSQDRRNQETQY
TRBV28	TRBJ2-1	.	ASSLQEQF